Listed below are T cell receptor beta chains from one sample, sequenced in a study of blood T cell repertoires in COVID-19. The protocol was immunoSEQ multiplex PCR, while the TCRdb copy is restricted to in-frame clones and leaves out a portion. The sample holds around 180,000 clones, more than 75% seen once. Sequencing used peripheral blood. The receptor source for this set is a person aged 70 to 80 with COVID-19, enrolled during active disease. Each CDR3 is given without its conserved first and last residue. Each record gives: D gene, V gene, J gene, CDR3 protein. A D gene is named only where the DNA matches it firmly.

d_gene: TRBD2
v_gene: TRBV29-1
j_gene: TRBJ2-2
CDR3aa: SVWREGLGELF

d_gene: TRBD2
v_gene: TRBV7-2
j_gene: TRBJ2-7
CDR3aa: ASSRTSGLNEQY

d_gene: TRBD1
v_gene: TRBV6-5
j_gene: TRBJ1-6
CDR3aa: ASDDRGNSPLH

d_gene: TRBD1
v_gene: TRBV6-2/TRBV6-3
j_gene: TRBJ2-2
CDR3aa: ASSYSGRGTGELF

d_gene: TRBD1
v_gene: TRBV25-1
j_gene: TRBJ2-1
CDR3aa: ASSEDMDRGSYNEQF

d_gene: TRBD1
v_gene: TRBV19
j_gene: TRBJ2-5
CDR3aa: ASKTGSQETQY

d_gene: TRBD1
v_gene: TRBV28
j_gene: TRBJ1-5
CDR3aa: ASSHPGTGDRYSNQPQH

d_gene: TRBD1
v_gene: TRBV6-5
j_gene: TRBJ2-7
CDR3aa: ASSYSGTGASHEQY

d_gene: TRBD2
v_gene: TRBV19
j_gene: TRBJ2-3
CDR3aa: ASRDYTDTQY

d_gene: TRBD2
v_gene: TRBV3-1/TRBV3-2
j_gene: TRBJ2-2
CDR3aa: ASSRAGGSGTGELF

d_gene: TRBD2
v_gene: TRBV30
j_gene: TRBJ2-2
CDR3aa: AWSVLAGGPAGELF

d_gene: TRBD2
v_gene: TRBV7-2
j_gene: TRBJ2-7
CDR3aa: ASSSQGALAGDYEQY

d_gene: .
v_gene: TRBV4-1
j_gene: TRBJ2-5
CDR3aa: ASSHVQAEGTQY

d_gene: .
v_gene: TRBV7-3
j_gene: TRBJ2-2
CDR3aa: ASSRDSGNTGELF

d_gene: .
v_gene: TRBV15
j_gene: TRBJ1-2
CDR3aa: ATSRDHYGYT

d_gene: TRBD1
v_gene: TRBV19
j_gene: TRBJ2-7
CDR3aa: ASSIFGGTGFSYEQY

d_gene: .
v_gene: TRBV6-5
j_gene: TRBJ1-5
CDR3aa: ASTPGGTRDSPQH

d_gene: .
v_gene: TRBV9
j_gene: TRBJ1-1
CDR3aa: ASSVGVTGGVNTEAF

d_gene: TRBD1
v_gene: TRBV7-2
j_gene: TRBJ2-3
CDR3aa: ASSFLPAGGRTDTQY

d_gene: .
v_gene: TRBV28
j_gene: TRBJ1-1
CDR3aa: ASSNPGGAGFFTEAF

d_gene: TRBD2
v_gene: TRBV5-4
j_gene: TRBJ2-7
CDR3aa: ASSPEAAGEQY

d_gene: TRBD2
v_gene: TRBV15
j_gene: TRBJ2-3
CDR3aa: ATSPGGLAGTDTQY

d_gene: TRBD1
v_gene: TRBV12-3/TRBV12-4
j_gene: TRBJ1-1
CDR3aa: ASSRQGAAF

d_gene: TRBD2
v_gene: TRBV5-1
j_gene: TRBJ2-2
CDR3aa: ASRPGSGATSGELF

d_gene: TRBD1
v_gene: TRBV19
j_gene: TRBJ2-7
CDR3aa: ATSGQGNIGYEQY

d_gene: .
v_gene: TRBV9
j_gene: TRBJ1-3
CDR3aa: ASSVGRVSAGNTIY

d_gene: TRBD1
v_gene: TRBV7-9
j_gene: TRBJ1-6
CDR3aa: ASSSKGAGSPLH

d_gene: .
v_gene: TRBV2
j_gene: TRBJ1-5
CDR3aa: ASRGAGGSEPQH

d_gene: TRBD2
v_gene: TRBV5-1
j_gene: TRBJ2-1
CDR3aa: ASSLEASGGRGNEQF

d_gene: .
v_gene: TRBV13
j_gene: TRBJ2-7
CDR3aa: ASSLGLSGYEQY

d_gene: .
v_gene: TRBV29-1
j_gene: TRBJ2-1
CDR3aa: SVVPQTRGGSYNEQF

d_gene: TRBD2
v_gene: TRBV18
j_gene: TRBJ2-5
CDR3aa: ATSSGGNQETQY

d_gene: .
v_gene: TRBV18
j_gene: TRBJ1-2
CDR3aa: ASSPDVAGYGYT

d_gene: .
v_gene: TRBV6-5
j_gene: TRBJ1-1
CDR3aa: ASRFKNTEAF

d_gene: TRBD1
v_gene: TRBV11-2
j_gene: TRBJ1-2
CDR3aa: ASSGRDRGYGYT

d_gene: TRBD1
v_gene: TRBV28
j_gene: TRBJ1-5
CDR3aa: ASSQQGAAGQPQH

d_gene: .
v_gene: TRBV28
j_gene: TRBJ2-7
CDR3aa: ASSPLDSEAPNPYYEQY

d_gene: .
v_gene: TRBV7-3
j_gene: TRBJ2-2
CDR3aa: ASSLFGTGELF

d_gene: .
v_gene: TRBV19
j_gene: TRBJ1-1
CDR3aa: ASSIQAGREAF

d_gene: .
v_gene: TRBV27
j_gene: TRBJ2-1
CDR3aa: ASSLRGTSYNEQF

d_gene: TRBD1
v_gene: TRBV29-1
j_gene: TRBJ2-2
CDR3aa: SAGQGPTGELF

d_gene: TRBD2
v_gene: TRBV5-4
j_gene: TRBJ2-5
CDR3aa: ASSLAGGVRETQY